This T cell receptor beta chain is from a study of TIL therapy for anti-PD-1-resistant metastatic lung cancer listed by TCRdb under 2021. In terms of the full investigation: Enrolled patients had a median age of around 50 years (range 38-75) and a median tumor PD-L1 proportion score of around 5.6%. The cohort was predominantly lung adenocarcinoma, with several EGFR-mutant and two ALK-rearranged tumors, and half of patients were current or former smokers. Tumor and peripheral blood T cell receptor beta sequencing was used to track clonotypes across tumor, expanded TIL product and serial blood samples. A median non-synonymous tumor mutation burden of approximately 1.5 mutations per megabase was determined across the cohort by whole-exome sequencing. Summary of the overall study and its limitations: Generalizability was limited because the cohort was highly selected, with more treatment-naive, never-smoker and oncogene-addicted patients included than is typical. Clonal turnover during TIL culture was high, and many clones enriched in the product were not detected in the baseline tumor, suggesting clonal contraction instead of faithful expansion. The study protocol defined all tumor marker inferences as exploratory. Higher clonality and lower diversity were observed in expanded TIL cultures than in baseline intratumoral T cells (median clonality around 6% vs 30%, p < 0.0001).

There are a few counts of this clone. The antigen it binds to is not known. Per-nucleotide qualities are absent, and no much larger clonotype sits a single base away. Trimming takes 0 bases off V and 2 bases off J; junction bases not matched to a gene: 21. Including the terminal cysteine and phenylalanine, the CDR3 comprises 23 residues. The DNA shown is the 69-base CDR3, in frame from base 1. TCR beta CDR3 regions were amplified from genomic DNA by bias-controlled multiplex PCR with the immunoSEQ v3 hsTCRB kit. An Illumina NextSeq 500 was used to sequence the TCR libraries, reaching 2 million or so read pairs at survey level or about 4.5-6.5 million at deep level. The paper's processing steps were these. V, D and J genes were assigned, non-productive sequences were removed, and clonality was reported by immunoSEQ Analyzer software. Repertoires of infused TIL and blood were compared using productive Simpson clonality and the Morisita overlap index of productive TRB rearrangements. TCRdb obtained this table from immuneACCESS and retained in-frame rearrangements with V and J assigned. These tables miss some clones; where compared with another copy, unresolved V genes account for less than half of the shortfall, and the remainder is unexplained. V, J and clone size are those of that table, while D and trimming were read from the DNA. In this sample the table shows over 6,000 clones, approximately 66% of which occur a single time. Over 15% of the sample goes to the ten largest clones.

The sample's time point label, in plain terms: pre-treatment sample, taken before nivolumab and TIL therapy. The baseline tumor samples, taken from the same resection that was used to grow TIL, were excised metastases, most often pleural nodules or supraclavicular lymph nodes. Before any PD-1/PD-L1 blockade was given, tumors were harvested, nivolumab was then administered, and patients who progressed went on to receive lymphodepletion, an infusion of expanded TIL, and IL-2. Adults with stage 4 NSCLC were enrolled in a dual-center phase I trial from 2017 to early 2020. The samples were drawn from an open-label, single-arm phase I trial testing tumor-infiltrating lymphocyte therapy combined with nivolumab in advanced non-small cell lung cancer. Portions of each resected tumor were snap-frozen in liquid nitrogen and stored at -80 °C. Tumor regions of interest were selected on H&E sections by laser-capture macrodissection, were pulverized into approximately 15 mg aliquots, and were extracted with Qiagen Allprep kits.

The receptor comes from a person aged 30 to 80 with non-small cell lung cancer. The V and J segments used are TRBV23-1 and TRBJ2-3; 12 middle bases align to TRBD2. TRBV23-1 is identified as an open reading frame with a role that is uncertain. Sequenced here: tumor tissue, sampled at baseline. The CDR3 protein: CASSQSEGAKTSGRCLNTDTQYF. The DNA is as follows: TGCGCCAGCAGTCAATCTGAGGGGGCGAAAACTAGCGGGAGGTGCTTGAACACAGATACGCAGTATTTT.